A selection of T cell receptor beta chains follows, all from one sample in a study of tumor and adjacent non-tumor tissue in lung cancer. From the multiplex PCR reads, TCRdb called clonotypes with MiXCR, one entry per CDR3 protein. There are fewer than 120,000 distinct CDR3 sequences in the sample; under 90% occur only once, and roughly 20% lies in the top ten. Input material: lung tumor tissue. The receptor source for this set is an older man with non-small cell lung cancer. Each CDR3 is given with its conserved first and last residue. D genes are given only for firm matches. Expanded clones get a size class; other rows say once, few or many, or leave the size out.

V gene	D gene	J gene	clone size	CDR3 protein	CDR3 DNA
TRBV29-1	-	TRBJ2-5	-	CSDEAGVETQYF	TGCAGTGATGAGGCAGGGGTAGAGACCCAGTACTTC
TRBV4-3	-	TRBJ2-1	-	CASSHVATLRDEQFF	TGCGCCAGCAGCCACGTTGCTACCCTTCGGGACGAGCAGTTCTTC
TRBV6-1	TRBD2	TRBJ2-3	many	CASSDRLAGGPDTQYF	TGTGCCAGCAGTGACCGACTAGCGGGGGGGCCGGATACGCAGTATTTT
TRBV10-3	TRBD2	TRBJ2-5	once	CAISIERGPLSGSRYF	TGTGCCATCAGTATCGAGCGGGGCCCTTTGTCAGGGTCCCGGTACTTC
TRBV29-1	-	TRBJ1-1	-	CSVGSTEAFF	TGCAGCGTTGGGAGTACTGAAGCTTTCTTT
TRBV11-2	-	TRBJ1-4	-	CASNISGTSNEKLFF	TGTGCCAGCAACATAAGTGGGACAAGTAATGAGAAACTGTTTTTT
TRBV10-1	TRBD2	TRBJ2-1	-	CASSEGLTRKDEQFF	TGCGCCAGCAGCGAGGGACTAACGAGGAAGGATGAGCAGTTCTTC
TRBV10-1	TRBD1	TRBJ1-2	-	CASSPGTGREGYTF	TGCGCCAGCAGTCCTGGGACAGGGCGCGAAGGCTACACCTTT
TRBV29-1	-	TRBJ2-7	-	CRVEYHGIRYEQYF	TGCCGCGTTGAGTATCATGGGATTCGGTACGAGCAGTACTTC
TRBV11-2	TRBD1	TRBJ2-7	-	CVSNWGQHYEQYF	TGTGTCAGCAACTGGGGACAGCACTACGAGCAGTACTTC
TRBV20-1	TRBD1	TRBJ2-7	once	CSARGIRDRFKNEQYF	TGCAGTGCTAGAGGGATTAGGGACAGGTTTAAAAACGAGCAGTACTTC
TRBV5-4	TRBD1	TRBJ2-1	-	CGSSLGDRVGNEQFF	TGTGGCAGCAGCCTTGGGGACAGGGTGGGGAATGAGCAGTTCTTC
TRBV10-2	TRBD1	TRBJ1-5	-	CARNTDRGGSNQPQHF	TGCGCCAGGAACACCGACAGGGGTGGAAGCAATCAGCCCCAGCATTTT
TRBV29-1	-	TRBJ2-7	-	CSVDDSSCEQYF	TGCAGCGTTGATGACAGTTCCTGCGAGCAGTATTTC
TRBV6-6	TRBD1	TRBJ2-3	few	CVSCYDPDRGRTDTQYF	TGTGTCAGCTGTTACGATCCAGACAGGGGTCGCACAGATACGCAGTATTTT
TRBV4-1	-	TRBJ2-1	-	CASSLTHSGPLWKEQFF	TGCGCCAGCAGCCTTACACACTCGGGACCTTTGTGGAAAGAGCAGTTCTTC
TRBV10-3	TRBD1	TRBJ1-6	-	CATGTGRTSYNSPLHF	TGTGCCACCGGGACAGGGCGAACGTCCTATAATTCGCCCCTCCACTTT
TRBV15	-	TRBJ1-5	few	CATSPSGGGRNQPQHF	TGTGCCACCAGTCCTAGTGGGGGGGGTCGCAATCAGCCCCAGCATTTT
TRBV4-3	TRBD2	TRBJ2-1	-	CASSQYPAGTEYNGQFF	TGCGCCAGCAGCCAATACCCAGCGGGAACTGAGTACAATGGGCAGTTCTTC
TRBV14	-	TRBJ2-1	-	CSSRIQGPYNEQFF	TGTTCCAGCCGCATCCAGGGTCCTTACAATGAGCAGTTCTTC
TRBV6-2/TRBV6-3	-	TRBJ2-2	-	CVSSSSDGQDTGELFF	TGTGTCAGCAGTTCCTCAGACGGCCAAGACACCGGGGAGCTGTTTTTC
TRBV7-9	-	TRBJ2-3	-	CANGLVGPADTQYF	TGTGCCAACGGCTTAGTGGGTCCCGCAGATACGCAGTATTTT
TRBV29-1	TRBD2	TRBJ2-1	-	CSVGLAGCFNELFF	TGCAGCGTCGGACTAGCGGGATGCTTCAATGAGCTGTTCTTC
TRBV6-5	TRBD2	TRBJ2-7	-	CASSYCASGAVGEQYF	TGTGCCAGCAGTTACTGCGCTAGCGGGGCCGTTGGGGAGCAGTACTTC
TRBV18	-	TRBJ2-3	-	CASSPGLQGSNQPQYF	TGTGCCAGCTCACCAGGGTTACAGGGTAGCAATCAGCCCCAGTATTTT
TRBV6-2/TRBV6-3	-	TRBJ2-1	-	CASIYIVSQFF	TGTGCCAGCATTTATATAGTCAGTCAGTTCTTC
TRBV10-1	-	TRBJ2-7	-	CAGIESGVYEQYF	TGCGCCGGCATTGAGTCGGGGGTCTACGAACAGTACTTC
TRBV18	-	TRBJ1-1	-	CTSSPSRPGWTEAFF	TGTACCAGCTCACCATCCAGACCGGGTTGGACTGAAGCTTTCTTT
TRBV11-2	-	TRBJ1-1	-	CASNSRTSGKPFF	TGTGCCAGCAACTCACGGACATCCGGTAAACCTTTCTTT
TRBV6-2/TRBV6-3	-	TRBJ1-2	-	CASSLGYSYIF	TGTGCCAGCAGTTTGGGTTATAGCTACATCTTC
TRBV6-2/TRBV6-3	TRBD2	TRBJ2-7	-	CASSYDFLAGGGKQYF	TGTGCCAGCAGTTACGACTTCCTAGCGGGAGGAGGCAAGCAGTACTTC
TRBV6-5	-	TRBJ1-2	-	CASSCYSTNYGYTF	TGTGCCAGCAGTTGTTACAGTACTAACTATGGCTACACCTTC
TRBV29-1	TRBD1	TRBJ1-1	-	CIIFRQGTKTEAFF	TGCATCATCTTCAGACAGGGAACTAAAACTGAAGCTTTCTTT
TRBV29-1	TRBD1	TRBJ1-2	-	CSMDTGGSGPNYGYTF	TGCAGCATGGATACAGGGGGTTCTGGCCCTAACTATGGCTACACCTTC
TRBV11-2	-	TRBJ2-7	-	CASCLPAGTPTYEEYF	TGTGCCAGCTGCCTCCCCGCCGGGACACCAACCTACGAGGAGTACTTC
TRBV29-1	-	TRBJ1-1	-	CSVGGGGYTEAVF	TGCAGCGTTGGCGGGGGAGGGTATACTGAAGCTGTCTTT
TRBV6-6	-	TRBJ2-1	-	CASSYSQDEQFF	TGTGCCAGCAGTTACTCTCAGGATGAGCAGTTCTTC
TRBV6-5	-	TRBJ1-2	-	CASSYDGGTKYGYTF	TGTGCCAGCAGTTACGATGGAGGAACTAAGTATGGCTACACCTTC
TRBV12-3/TRBV12-4	-	TRBJ2-6	-	CASTISYGANVLTF	TGTGCCAGTACCATATCATATGGGGCCAACGTCCTGACTTTC
TRBV28	-	TRBJ1-2	-	CASSLLGSAWGYTF	TGTGCCAGTAGTCTACTGGGGTCCGCCTGGGGCTACACCTTC
TRBV11-2	-	TRBJ2-1	-	CASSLHVRDWGSYKEQFF	TGTGCAAGCAGCTTACATGTGCGGGACTGGGGCTCCTACAAGGAGCAGTTCTTC
TRBV5-4	-	TRBJ1-1	many	CADWDGTQGLNTEAFF	TGTGCCGATTGGGACGGAACCCAAGGGCTAAACACTGAAGCTTTCTTT
TRBV4-3	TRBD2	TRBJ2-1	-	CASSQDPAGAEYNKQFF	TGCGCCAGCAGCCAGGACCCAGCGGGAGCCGAATACAATAAGCAGTTCTTC
TRBV6-5	TRBD1	TRBJ1-1	-	CASRTGTALVIEVFF	TGTGCCAGCAGGACCGGGACAGCGTTGGTCATTGAAGTTTTCTTT
TRBV6-1	-	TRBJ1-1	-	CASSVGAINTEAIF	TGTGCCAGCAGTGTTGGGGCTATAAACACTGAAGCTATCTTT
TRBV6-5	-	TRBJ1-1	-	CASNTPTRAGVAEAFF	TGTGCTAGCAATACACCAACGAGGGCAGGGGTTGCCGAAGCTTTCTTT
TRBV6-2/TRBV6-3	-	TRBJ2-3	-	CASSYHAPQTDTQYF	TGTGCCAGCAGTTACCATGCCCCGCAGACGGATACGCAGTATTTT
TRBV2	-	TRBJ2-1	-	CASSDLTKLYKQFF	TGTGCCAGTAGTGATTTGACTAAGCTTTATAAGCAGTTCTTC
TRBV7-8	-	TRBJ2-7	-	CASSFYMVHGQYF	TGTGCCAGCAGTTTTTACATGGTCCACGGGCAGTACTTC
TRBV6-1	TRBD1	TRBJ1-6	-	CASHGQANSPLYF	TGTGCCAGCCATGGACAGGCGAATTCACCCCTCTACTTT